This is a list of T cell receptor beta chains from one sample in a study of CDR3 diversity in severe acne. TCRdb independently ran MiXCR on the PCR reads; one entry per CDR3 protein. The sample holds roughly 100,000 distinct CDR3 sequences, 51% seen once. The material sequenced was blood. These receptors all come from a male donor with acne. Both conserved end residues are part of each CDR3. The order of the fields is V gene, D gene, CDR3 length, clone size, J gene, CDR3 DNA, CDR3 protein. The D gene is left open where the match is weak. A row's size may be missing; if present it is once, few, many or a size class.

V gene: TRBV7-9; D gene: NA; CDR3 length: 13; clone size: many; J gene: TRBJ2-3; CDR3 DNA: TGTGCCAGCAGCTTAGAGAACACAGATACGCAGTATTTT; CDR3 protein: CASSLENTDTQYF
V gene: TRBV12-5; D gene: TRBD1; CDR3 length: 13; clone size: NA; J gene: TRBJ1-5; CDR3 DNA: TGTGCTAGTGGACAGGGGTCAGGGCAGCCCCAGCATTTT; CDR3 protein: CASGQGSGQPQHF
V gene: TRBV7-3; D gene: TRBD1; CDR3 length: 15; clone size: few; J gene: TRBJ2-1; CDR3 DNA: TGTGCCAGCAGCGCTGCCGGACAGGGGTCAGGTGAGCAGTTCTTC; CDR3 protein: CASSAAGQGSGEQFF
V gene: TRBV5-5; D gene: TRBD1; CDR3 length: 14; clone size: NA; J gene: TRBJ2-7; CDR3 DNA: TGTGCCAGCAGCTCTACTACAGGGGACTACGAGCAGTACTTC; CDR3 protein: CASSSTTGDYEQYF
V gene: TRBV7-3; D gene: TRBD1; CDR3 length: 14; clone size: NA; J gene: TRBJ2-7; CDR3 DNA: TGTGCCAGCTCACCACCGGGACAGACCTACGAGCAGTACTTC; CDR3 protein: CASSPPGQTYEQYF
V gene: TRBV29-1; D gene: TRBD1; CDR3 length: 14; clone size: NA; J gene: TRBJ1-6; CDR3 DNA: TGCAGCGTTGAAGAGGGGACAGGGGGCCTAACCCTCCACTTT; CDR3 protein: CSVEEGTGGLTLHF
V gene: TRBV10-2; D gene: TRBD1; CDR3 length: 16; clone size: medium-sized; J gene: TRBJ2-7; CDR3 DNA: TGCGCCAGCAGTGAGTCTGGGGACAGGGGGACCTACGAGCAGTACTTC; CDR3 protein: CASSESGDRGTYEQYF
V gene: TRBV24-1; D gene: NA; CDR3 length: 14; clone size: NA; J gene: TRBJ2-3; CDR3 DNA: TGTGCCACCAGTGGAGCGAAGGGCACAGATACGCAGTATTTT; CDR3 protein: CATSGAKGTDTQYF
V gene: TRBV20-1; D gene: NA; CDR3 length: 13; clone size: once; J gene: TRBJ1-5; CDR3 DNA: TGCAGTGCTAGAGATGAACAGGGTCAGCCCCAGCATTTT; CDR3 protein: CSARDEQGQPQHF
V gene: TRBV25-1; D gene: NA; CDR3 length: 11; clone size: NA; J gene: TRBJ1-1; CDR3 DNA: TGTGCCACAGGGGTAGGTACTGAAGCTTTCTTT; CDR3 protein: CATGVGTEAFF
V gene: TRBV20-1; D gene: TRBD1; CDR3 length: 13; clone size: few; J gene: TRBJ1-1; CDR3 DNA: TGCAGTGCCCCCCGGACAGGGACCACTGAAGCTTTCTTT; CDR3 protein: CSAPRTGTTEAFF
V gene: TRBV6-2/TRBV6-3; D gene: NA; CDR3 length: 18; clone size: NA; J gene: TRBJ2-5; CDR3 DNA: TGTGCCAAAAGGCTAGTTTGCCCGGTCCTCACTGCCCAAGAGACCCAGTACTTC; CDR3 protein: CAKRLVCPVLTAQETQYF
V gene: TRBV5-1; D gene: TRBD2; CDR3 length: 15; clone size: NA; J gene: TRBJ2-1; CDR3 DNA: TGCGCCAGCAGCTTACTAGCGGGGGACTACAATGAGCAGTTCTTC; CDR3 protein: CASSLLAGDYNEQFF
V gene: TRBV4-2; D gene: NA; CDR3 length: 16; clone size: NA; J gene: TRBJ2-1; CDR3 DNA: TGTGCCAGCAGCCCACCTCCGACAGATACCTACAATGAGCAGTTCTTC; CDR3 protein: CASSPPPTDTYNEQFF
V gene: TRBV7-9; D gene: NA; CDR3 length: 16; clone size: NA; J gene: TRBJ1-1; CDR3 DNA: TGTGCCAGCAGCCCTAGGGTGCCTGGGATGAACACTGAAGCTTTCTTT; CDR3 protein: CASSPRVPGMNTEAFF
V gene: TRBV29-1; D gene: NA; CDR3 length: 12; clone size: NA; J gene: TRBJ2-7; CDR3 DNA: TGCAGCGTTGGTCCCGACGGCTACGAGCAGTACTTC; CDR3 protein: CSVGPDGYEQYF
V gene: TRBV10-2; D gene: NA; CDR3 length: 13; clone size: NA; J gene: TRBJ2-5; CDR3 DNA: TGCGCCAGCACTGCGAGTAGCCGGGAGACCCAGTACTTC; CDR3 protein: CASTASSRETQYF
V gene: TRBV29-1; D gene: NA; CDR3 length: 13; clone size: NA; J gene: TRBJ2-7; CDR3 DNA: TGCAGCGTTAGGGAGGACAGATCCTACGAGCAGTACTTC; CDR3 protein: CSVREDRSYEQYF
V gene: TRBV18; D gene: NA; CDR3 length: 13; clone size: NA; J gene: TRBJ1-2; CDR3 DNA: TGTGCCGGCTCACCATCGGAGACCTATGGCTACACCTTC; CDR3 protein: CAGSPSETYGYTF
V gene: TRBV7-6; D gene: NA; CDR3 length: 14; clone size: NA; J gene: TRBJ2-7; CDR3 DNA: TGTGCCAGCAGCCTCAGCCCGGGGGCCGACGAGCAGTACTTC; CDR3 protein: CASSLSPGADEQYF
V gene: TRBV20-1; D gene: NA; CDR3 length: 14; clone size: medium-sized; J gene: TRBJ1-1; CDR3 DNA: TGCAGTGCTAGACCGGGTAAGGGGTACACTGAAGCTTTCTTT; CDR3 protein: CSARPGKGYTEAFF
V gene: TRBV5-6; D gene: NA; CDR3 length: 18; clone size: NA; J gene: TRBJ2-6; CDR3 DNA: TGTGCCAGCAGCTTGGATGGGCAGCCCAACTCTGGGGCCAACGTCCTGACTTTC; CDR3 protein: CASSLDGQPNSGANVLTF
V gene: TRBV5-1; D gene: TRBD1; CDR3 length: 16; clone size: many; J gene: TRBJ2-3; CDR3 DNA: TGCGCCAGCAGCAGGGAACAGGGGGCGAGGACAGATACGCAGTATTTT; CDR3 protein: CASSREQGARTDTQYF
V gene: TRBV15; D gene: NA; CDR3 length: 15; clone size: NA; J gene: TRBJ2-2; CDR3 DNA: TGTGCCACCAGCAGCGACCGGGGAGTAACCGGGGAGCTGTTTTTT; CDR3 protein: CATSSDRGVTGELFF
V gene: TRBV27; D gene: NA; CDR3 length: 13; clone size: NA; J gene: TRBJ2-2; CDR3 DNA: TGTGCCAGCAGTTTAAGTCTTCCCGGGGAGCTGTTTTTT; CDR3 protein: CASSLSLPGELFF
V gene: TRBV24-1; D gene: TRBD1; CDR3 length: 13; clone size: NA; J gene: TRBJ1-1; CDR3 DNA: TGTGCCACCAGAAACAGGGGGTACACTGAAGCTTTCTTT; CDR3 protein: CATRNRGYTEAFF
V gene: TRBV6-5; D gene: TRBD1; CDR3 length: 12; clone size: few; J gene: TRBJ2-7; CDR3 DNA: TGTGCCATCCGAGACAGGGGCTACGAGCAGTACTTC; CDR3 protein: CAIRDRGYEQYF
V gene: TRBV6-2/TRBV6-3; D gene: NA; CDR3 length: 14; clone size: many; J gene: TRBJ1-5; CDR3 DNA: TGTGCCAGCAGTTACTCCCGGGCCGGTCAGCCCCAGCATTTT; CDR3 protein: CASSYSRAGQPQHF
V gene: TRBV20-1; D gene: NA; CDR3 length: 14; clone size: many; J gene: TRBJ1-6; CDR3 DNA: TGCAGTGGCCGAAAGGACCTCGCCTATTCACCCCTCCACTTT; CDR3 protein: CSGRKDLAYSPLHF
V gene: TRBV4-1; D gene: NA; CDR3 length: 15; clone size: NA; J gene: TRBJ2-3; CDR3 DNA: TGCGCCAGCAGCCAAGAAATCACTAGCACAGATACGCAGTATTTT; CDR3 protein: CASSQEITSTDTQYF
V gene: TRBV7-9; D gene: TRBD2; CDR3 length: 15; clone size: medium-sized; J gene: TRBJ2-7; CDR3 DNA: TGTGCCAGCAGCCGCAGCGGGAGGGCCCTTTACGAGCAGTACTTC; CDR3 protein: CASSRSGRALYEQYF
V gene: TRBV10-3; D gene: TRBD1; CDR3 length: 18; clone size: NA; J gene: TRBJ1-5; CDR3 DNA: TGTGCCACGCTTTCACCGGGACAGGGGAGGGTTAGCAATCAGCCCCAGCATTTT; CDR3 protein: CATLSPGQGRVSNQPQHF
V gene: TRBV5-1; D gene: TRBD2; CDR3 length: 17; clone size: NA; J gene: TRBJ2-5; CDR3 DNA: TGCGCCAGCAGCTTGGATGGTAGCGGGAGGGCCTTTGAGACCCAGTACTTC; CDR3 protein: CASSLDGSGRAFETQYF
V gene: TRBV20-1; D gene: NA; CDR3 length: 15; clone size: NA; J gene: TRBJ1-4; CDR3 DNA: TGCGGTGCTAGAGAACGGAAAGCAACTAATGAAAAACTGTTTTTT; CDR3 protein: CGARERKATNEKLFF
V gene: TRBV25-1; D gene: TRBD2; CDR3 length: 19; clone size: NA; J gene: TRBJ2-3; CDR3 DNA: TGTGCCAGCAGCTTCTCTAGCGGGAGGGCCTTATTTGGTACAGATACGCAGTATTTT; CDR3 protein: CASSFSSGRALFGTDTQYF
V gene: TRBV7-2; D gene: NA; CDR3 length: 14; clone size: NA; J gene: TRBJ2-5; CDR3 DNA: TGTGCCAGCAGCTTAAGCGGCAAAGAAGAGACCCAGTACTTC; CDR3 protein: CASSLSGKEETQYF
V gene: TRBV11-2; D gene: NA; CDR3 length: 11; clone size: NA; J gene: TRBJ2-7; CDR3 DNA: TGTGCCTCTGCCCAGTCCTACGAGCAGTACTTC; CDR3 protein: CASAQSYEQYF
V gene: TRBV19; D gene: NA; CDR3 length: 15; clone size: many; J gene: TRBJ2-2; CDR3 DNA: TGTGCCAGTAGTATCTGGGGACAAAACACCGGGGAGCTGTTTTTT; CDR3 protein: CASSIWGQNTGELFF
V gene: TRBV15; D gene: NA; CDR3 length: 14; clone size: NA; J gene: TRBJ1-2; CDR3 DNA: TGTGCCACCAGCTCTCCAGCTGGCCTGGGAAGCTACACCTTC; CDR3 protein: CATSSPAGLGSYTF
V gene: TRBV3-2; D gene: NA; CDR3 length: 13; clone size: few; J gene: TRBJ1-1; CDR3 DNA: TGTGCCAGCAGCCATTACGGGAACACTGAAGCTTTCTTT; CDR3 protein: CASSHYGNTEAFF
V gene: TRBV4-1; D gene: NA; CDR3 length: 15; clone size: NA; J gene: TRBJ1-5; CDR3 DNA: TGCGCCAGCAGCCAAAAACGGGACAGCAATCAGCCCCAGCATTTT; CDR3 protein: CASSQKRDSNQPQHF
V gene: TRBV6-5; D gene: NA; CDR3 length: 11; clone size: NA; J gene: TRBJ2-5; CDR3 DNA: TGTGCCACCAGTGATTTGTCGACCCAGTACTTC; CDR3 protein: CATSDLSTQYF
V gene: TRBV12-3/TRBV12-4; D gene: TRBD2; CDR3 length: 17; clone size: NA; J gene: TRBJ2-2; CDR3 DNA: TGTGCCAGCAGTTTAGCGTTAACTAGCGGGAGTACCGGGGAGCTGTTTTTT; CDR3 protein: CASSLALTSGSTGELFF
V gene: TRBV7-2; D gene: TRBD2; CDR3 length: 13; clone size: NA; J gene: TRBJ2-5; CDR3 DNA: TGTGCCTGGACGGGACTAGCTACGGAGACCCAGTACTTC; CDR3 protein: CAWTGLATETQYF
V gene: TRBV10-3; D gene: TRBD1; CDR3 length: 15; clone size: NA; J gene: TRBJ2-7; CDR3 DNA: TGTACCATCAGTGAGTCAGGGGGCTCCTACAACGAGCAGTACTTC; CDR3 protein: CTISESGGSYNEQYF
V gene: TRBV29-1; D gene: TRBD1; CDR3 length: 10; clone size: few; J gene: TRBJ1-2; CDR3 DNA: TGCAGCGTCAGGGGGCTTGGCTACACCTTC; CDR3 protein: CSVRGLGYTF
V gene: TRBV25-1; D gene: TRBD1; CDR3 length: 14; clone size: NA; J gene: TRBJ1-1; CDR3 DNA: TGTGCCAGTAAGCCCTGGGGACAGTTAACTGAAGCTTTCTTT; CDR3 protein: CASKPWGQLTEAFF
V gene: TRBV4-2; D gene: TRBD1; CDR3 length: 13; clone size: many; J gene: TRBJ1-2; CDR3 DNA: TGTGCCAGCAGCGGGGGACAGGACTATGGCTACACCTTC; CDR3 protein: CASSGGQDYGYTF
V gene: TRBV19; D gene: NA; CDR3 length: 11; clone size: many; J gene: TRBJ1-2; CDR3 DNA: TGTGCCAGTGGCCTTTTCGATGGCTACACCTTC; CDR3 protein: CASGLFDGYTF
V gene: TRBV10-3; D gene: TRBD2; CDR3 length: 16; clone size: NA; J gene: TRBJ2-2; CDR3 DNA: TGTGCCATCAACCCGGGACTAGCGGGAGGCACCGGGGAGCTGTTTTTT; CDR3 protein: CAINPGLAGGTGELFF
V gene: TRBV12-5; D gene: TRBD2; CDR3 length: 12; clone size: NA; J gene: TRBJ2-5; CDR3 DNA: TGTGAAAAAGCGGGGCGCCCCGAGACCCAGTACTTC; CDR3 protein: CEKAGRPETQYF
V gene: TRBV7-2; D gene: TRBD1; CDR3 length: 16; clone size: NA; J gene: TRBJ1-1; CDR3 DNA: TGTGCCAGCAGCTTAGGATGGGGACAGGGTATAACCGAAGCTTTCTTT; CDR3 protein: CASSLGWGQGITEAFF
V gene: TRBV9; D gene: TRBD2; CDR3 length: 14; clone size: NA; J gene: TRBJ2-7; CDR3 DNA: TGTGCCAGCAGCCAGACTAGCGGGAGATACGAGCAGTACTTC; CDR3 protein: CASSQTSGRYEQYF
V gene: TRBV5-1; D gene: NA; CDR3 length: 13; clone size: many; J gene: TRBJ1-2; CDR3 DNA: TGCGCCAGCAGCTTGGAGGGACTTTCAGGCTACACCTTC; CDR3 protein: CASSLEGLSGYTF
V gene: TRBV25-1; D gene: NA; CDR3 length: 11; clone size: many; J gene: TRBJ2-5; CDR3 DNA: TGTGCCAGCACCCGACGGGAGACCCAGTACTTC; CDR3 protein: CASTRRETQYF
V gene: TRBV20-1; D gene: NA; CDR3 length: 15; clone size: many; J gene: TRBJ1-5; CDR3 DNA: TGCAGTGCAAAGGATGGAACAGGGTTCGGGCAGCCCCAGCATTTT; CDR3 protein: CSAKDGTGFGQPQHF
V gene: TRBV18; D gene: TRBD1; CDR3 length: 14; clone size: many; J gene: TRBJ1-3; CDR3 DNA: TGTGCCAGCTCACGGGACAGGGGAGGAAACACCATATATTTT; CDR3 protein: CASSRDRGGNTIYF